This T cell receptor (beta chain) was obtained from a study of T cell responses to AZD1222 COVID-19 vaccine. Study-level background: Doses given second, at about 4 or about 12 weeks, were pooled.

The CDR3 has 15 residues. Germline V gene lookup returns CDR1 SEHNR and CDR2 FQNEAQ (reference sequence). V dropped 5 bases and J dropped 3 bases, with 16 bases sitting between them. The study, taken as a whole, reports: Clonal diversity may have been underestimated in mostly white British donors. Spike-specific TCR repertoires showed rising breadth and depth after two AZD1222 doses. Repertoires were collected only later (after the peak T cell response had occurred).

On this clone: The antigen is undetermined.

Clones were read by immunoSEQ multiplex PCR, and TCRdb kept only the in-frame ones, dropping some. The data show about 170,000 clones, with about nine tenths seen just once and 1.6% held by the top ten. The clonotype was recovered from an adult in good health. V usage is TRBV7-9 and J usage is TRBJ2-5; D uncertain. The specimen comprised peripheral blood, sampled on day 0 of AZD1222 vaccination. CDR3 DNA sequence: TGTGCCAGCAGCCCCGGGCGCCCGAAAAAAGAGACCCAGTACTTC. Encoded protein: CASSPGRPKKETQYF.